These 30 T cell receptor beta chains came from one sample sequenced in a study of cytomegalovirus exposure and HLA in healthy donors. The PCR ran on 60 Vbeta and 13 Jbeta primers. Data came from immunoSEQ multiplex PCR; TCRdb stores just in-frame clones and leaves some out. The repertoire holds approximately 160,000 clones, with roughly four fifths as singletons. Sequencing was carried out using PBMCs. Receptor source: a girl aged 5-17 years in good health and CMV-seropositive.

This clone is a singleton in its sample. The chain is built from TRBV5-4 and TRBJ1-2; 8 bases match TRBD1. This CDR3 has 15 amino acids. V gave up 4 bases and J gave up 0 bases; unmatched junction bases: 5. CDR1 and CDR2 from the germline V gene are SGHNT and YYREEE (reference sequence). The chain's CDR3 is CASSLRQGTNYGYTF. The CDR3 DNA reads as TGTGCCAGCAGCCTCCGACAGGGGACTAACTATGGCTACACCTTC.

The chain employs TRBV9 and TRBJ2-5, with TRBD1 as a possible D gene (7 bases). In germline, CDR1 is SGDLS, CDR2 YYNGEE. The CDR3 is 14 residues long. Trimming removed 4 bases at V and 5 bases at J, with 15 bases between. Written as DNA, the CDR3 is TGTGCCAGCAGCCCCGCCCCAGGGGGGGAGACCCAGTACTTC. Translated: CASSPAPGGETQYF. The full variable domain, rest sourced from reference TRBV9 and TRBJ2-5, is DSGVTQTPKHLITATGQRVTLRCSPRSGDLSVYWYQQSLDQGLQFLIQYYNGEERAKGNILERFSAQQFPDLHSELNLSSLELGDSALYFCASSPAPGGETQYFGPGTRLLVL.

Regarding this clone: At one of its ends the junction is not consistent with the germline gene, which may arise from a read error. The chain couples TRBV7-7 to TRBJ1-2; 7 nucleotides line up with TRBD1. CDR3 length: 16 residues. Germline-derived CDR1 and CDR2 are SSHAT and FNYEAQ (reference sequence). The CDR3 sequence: CASSSFRGLNSYGYTF. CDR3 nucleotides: TGTGCTAGCAGCTCGTTTAGGGGGCTGAATAGCTATGGCTACACCTTC.

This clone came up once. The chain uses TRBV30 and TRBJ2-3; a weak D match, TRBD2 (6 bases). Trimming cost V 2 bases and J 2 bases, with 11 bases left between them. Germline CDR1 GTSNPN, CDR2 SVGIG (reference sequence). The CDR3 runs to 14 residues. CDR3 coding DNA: TGTGCCTGGAGTACCGGGGAGGTCACAGATACGCAGTATTTT. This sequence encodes CAWSTGEVTDTQYF.

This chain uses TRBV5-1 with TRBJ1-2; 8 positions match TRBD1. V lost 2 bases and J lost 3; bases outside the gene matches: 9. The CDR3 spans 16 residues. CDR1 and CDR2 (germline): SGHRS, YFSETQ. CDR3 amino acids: CASSFSPSDRDYGYTF. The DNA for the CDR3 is TGCGCCAGCAGCTTTTCCCCCTCGGACAGGGACTATGGCTACACCTTC.

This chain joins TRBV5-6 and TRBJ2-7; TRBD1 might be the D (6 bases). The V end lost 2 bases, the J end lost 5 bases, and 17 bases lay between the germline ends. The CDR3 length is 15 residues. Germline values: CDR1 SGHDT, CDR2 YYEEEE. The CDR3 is CASSFSDRTIHEQYF. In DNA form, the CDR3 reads TGTGCCAGCAGCTTCTCAGACAGGACCATCCACGAGCAGTACTTC.

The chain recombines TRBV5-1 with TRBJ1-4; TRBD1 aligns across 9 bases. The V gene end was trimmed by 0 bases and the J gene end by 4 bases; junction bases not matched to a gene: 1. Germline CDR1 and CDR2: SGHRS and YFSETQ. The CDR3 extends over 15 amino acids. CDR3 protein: CASSLGGQGNEKLFF. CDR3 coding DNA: TGCGCCAGCAGCTTGGGGGGACAGGGTAATGAAAAACTGTTTTTT.

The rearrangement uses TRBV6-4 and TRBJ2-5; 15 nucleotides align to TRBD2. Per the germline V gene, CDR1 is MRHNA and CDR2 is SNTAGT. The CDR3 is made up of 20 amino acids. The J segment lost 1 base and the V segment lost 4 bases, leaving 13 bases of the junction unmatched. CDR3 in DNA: TGTGCCAGCAGTGTTCATCGGACTAGCGGGGGGGCAGGCTCCCAAGAGACCCAGTACTTC. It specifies CASSVHRTSGGAGSQETQYF.

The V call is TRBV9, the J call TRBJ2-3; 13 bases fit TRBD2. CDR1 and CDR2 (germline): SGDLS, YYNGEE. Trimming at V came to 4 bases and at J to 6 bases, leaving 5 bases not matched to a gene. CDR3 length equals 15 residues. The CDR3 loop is CASSLTSGGLDTQYF. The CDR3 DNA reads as TGTGCCAGCAGCTTGACTAGCGGGGGGTTGGATACGCAGTATTTT.

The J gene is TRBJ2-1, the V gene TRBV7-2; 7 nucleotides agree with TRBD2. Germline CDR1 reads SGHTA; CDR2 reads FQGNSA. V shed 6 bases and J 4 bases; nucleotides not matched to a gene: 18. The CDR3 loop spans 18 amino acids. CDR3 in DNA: TGTGCCAGCAGTATAGTTGGTCTAGCGGTGGGGTCGTACAATGAGCAGTTCTTC. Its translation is CASSIVGLAVGSYNEQFF.

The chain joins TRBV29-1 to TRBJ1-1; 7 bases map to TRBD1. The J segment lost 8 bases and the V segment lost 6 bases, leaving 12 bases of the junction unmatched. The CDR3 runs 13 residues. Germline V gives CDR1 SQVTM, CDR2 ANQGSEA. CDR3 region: CSVRRTGNYEAFF. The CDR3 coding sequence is TGCAGCGTGCGACGGACAGGCAACTACGAAGCTTTCTTT.

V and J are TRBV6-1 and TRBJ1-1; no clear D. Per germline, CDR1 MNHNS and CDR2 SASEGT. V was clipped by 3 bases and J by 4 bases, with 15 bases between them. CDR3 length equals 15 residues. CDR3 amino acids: CASSDSTPAGTEAFF. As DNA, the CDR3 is TGTGCCAGCAGTGATTCAACTCCGGCGGGCACTGAAGCTTTCTTT.

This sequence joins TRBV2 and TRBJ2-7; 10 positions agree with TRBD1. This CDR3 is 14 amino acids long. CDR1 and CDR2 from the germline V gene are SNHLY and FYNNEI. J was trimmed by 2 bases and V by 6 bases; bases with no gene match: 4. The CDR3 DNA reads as TGTGCCAGCAGAATCGACAGGGGGCCCTACGAGCAGTACTTC. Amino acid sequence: CASRIDRGPYEQYF. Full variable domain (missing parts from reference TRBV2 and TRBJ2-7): EPEVTQTPSHQVTQMGQEVILRCVPISNHLYFYWYRQILGQKVEFLVSFYNNEISEKSEIFDDQFSVERPDGSNFTLKIRSTKLEDSAMYFCASRIDRGPYEQYFGPGTRLTVT.

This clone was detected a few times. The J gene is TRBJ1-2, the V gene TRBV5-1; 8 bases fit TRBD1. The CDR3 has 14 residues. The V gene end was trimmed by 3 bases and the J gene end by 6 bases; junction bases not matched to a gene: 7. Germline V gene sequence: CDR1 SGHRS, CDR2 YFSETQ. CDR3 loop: CASSSGQEVDGYTF. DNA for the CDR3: TGCGCCAGCAGCTCGGGACAGGAGGTTGATGGCTACACCTTC.

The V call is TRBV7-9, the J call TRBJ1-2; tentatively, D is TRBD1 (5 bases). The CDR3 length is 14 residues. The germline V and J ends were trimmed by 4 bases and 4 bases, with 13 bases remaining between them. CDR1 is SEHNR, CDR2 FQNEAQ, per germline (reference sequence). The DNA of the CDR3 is TGTGCCAGCAGCTCCTTGACAGCCTCCTATGGCTACACCTTC. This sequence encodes CASSSLTASYGYTF.

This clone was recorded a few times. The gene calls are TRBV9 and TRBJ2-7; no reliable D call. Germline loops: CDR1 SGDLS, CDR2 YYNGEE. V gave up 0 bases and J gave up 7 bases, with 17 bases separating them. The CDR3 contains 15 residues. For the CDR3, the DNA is TGTGCCAGCAGCGTAGGCGGCTCTACCTTTGGGGAGCAGTACTTC. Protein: CASSVGGSTFGEQYF.

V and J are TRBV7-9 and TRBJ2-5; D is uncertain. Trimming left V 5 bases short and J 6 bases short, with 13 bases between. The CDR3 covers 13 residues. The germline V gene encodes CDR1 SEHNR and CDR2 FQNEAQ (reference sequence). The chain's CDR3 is CASSQARVKTQYF. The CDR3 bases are TGTGCCAGCAGCCAAGCCCGAGTCAAGACCCAGTACTTC. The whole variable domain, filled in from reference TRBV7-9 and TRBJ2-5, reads DTGVSQNPRHKITKRGQNVTFRCDPISEHNRLYWYRQTLGQGPEFLTYFQNEAQLEKSRLLSDRFSAERPKGSFSTLEIQRTEQGDSAMYLCASSQARVKTQYFGPGTRLLVL.

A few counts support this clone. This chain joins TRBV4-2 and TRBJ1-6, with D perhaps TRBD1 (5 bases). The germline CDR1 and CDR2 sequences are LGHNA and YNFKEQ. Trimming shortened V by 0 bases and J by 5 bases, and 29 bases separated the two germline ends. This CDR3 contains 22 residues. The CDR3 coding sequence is TGTGCCAGCAGCCAAGAATACCTTCACGTGGCCAGGGTGGAGGGTGATAATTCACCCCTCCACTTT. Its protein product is CASSQEYLHVARVEGDNSPLHF.

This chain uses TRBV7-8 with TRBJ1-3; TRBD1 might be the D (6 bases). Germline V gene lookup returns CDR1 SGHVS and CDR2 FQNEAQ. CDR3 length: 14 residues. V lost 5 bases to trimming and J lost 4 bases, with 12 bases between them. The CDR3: CASSRQVKGNTIYF. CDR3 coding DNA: TGTGCCAGCAGCCGACAGGTCAAAGGAAACACCATATATTTT.

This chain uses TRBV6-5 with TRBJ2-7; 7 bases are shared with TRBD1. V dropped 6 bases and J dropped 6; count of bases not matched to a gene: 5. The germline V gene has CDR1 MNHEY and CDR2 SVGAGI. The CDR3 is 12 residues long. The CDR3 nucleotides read TGTGCCAGCAGCCGCTCAGGGGGCGAGCAGTACTTC. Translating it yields CASSRSGGEQYF.

The CDR3 sequence: CASSRQGMNTEAFF. The DNA of the CDR3 is TGTGCCAGCAGCAGACAGGGGATGAACACTGAAGCTTTCTTT. This chain uses TRBV2 with TRBJ1-1; 8 bases fit TRBD1. Germline assignment: CDR1 SNHLY and CDR2 FYNNEI. With V trimmed by 6 bases and J by 0 bases, 3 bases remained unmatched. The CDR3 spans 14 residues.

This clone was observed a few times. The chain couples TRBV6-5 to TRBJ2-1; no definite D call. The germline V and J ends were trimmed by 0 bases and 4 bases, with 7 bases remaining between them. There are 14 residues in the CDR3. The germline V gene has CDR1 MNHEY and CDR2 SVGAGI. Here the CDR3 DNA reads TGTGCCAGCAGTTACTCGAACGGGTACAATGAGCAGTTCTTC. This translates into CASSYSNGYNEQFF.

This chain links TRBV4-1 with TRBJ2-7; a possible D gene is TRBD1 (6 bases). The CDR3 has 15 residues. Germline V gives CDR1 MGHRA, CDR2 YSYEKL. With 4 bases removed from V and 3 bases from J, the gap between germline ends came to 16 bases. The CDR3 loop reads CASSRRATGIYEQYF. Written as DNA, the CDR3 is TGCGCCAGCAGCCGCCGGGCCACAGGGATCTACGAGCAGTACTTC.

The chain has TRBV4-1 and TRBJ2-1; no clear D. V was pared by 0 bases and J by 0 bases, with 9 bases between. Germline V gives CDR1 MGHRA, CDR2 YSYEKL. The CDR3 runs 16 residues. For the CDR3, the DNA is TGCGCCAGCAGCCAAGATCGGCGGAGCTCCTACAATGAGCAGTTCTTC. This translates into CASSQDRRSSYNEQFF.

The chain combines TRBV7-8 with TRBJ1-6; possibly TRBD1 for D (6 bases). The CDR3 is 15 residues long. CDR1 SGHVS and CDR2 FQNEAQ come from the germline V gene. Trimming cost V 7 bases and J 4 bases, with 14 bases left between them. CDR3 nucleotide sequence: TGTGCCAGCACCCACCGGGACACTTATAATTCACCCCTCCACTTT. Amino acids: CASTHRDTYNSPLHF.

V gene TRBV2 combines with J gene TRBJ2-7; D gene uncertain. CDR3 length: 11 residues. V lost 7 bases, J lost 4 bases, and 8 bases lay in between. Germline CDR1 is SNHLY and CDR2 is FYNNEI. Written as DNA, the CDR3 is TGTGCCAGCACTCAGGTGTACGAGCAGTACTTC. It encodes CASTQVYEQYF.

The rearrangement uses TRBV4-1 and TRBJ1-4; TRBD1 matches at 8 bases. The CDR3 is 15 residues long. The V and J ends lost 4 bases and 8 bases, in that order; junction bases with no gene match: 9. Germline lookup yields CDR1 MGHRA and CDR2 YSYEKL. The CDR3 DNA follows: TGCGCCAGCAGCCTAGATGGGACAGGAGACGAAAAACTGTTTTTT. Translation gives CASSLDGTGDEKLFF.

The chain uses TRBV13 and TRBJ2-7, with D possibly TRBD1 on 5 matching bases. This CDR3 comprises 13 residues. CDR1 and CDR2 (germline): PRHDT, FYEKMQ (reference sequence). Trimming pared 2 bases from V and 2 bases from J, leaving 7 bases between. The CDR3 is CASSLRGTYEQYF. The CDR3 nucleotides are TGTGCCAGCAGCTTAAGGGGCACCTACGAGCAGTACTTC.

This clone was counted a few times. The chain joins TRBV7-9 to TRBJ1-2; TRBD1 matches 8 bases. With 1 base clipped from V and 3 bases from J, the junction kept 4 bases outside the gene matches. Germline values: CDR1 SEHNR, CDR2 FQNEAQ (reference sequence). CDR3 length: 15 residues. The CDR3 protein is CASSLGLGQDYGYTF. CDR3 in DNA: TGTGCCAGCAGCTTAGGTTTGGGACAGGACTATGGCTACACCTTC. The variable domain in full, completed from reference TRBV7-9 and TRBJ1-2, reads DTGVSQNPRHKITKRGQNVTFRCDPISEHNRLYWYRQTLGQGPEFLTYFQNEAQLEKSRLLSDRFSAERPKGSFSTLEIQRTEQGDSAMYLCASSLGLGQDYGYTFGSGTRLTVV.

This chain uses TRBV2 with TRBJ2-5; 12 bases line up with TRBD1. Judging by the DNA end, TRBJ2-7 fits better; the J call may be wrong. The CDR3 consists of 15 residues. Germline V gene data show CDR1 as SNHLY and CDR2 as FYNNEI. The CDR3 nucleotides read TGTGCCAGCACCCGTGGGGACAGGGGGCAATACGAGCAGTACTTC. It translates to CASTRGDRGQYEQYF.